A selection of T cell receptor beta chains follows, all from one sample in a study of blood T cell repertoires in COVID-19. Sequencing used immunoSEQ multiplex PCR; TCRdb keeps in-frame clones, though not all of them. The sample contains just over 300,000 clones, about 90% of which appear only once. The sample comprised peripheral blood. Source of these receptors: a woman aged 25-40 years with COVID-19, enrolled during active disease. Each CDR3 is given with its conserved first and last residue. A D gene is named only where the DNA matches it firmly. Size is stated for part of the rows, as once, few or many counts, or as a class when the clone is expanded.

clone size,J gene,D gene,V gene,CDR3 length,CDR3 protein
.,TRBJ2-6,.,TRBV27,13,CASIPPQAAVLTF
.,TRBJ1-1,TRBD1,TRBV28,15,CASRILGTANTEAFF
.,TRBJ1-2,.,TRBV5-4,15,CASSLAGAQNYGYTF
.,TRBJ2-5,.,TRBV15,15,CATSRDFRVWETQYF
.,TRBJ1-4,.,TRBV7-9,13,CASSLPGNEKLFF
.,TRBJ2-1,TRBD2,TRBV6-5,12,CAIRWGGNEQFF
.,TRBJ1-4,TRBD1,TRBV18,14,CASSPGTGPEKLFF
.,TRBJ2-1,TRBD2,TRBV27,14,CARTLAGTYNEQFF
.,TRBJ1-5,TRBD1,TRBV28,16,CASRDRGPENNQPQHF
.,TRBJ1-2,.,TRBV4-1,13,CASSKPGSIGYTF
.,TRBJ1-6,TRBD1,TRBV7-9,15,CASSLPQGAESPLHF
.,TRBJ2-1,.,TRBV6-5,14,CASNGGASYNEQFF
.,TRBJ1-4,.,TRBV4-3,17,CASSQDFRGATNEKLFF
.,TRBJ2-1,TRBD1,TRBV7-3,11,CASSLGTGQFF
.,TRBJ2-5,TRBD2,TRBV29-1,18,CSVEWADWAGDFGETQYF
once,TRBJ1-4,.,TRBV29-1,14,CSVLDWTANEKLFF
.,TRBJ1-3,.,TRBV12-2,15,CASRLRTGQGNTIYF
many,TRBJ2-5,TRBD2,TRBV10-3,17,CAISDPAGGPREETQYF
.,TRBJ2-3,.,TRBV5-6,14,CASSSRGNTDTQYF
.,TRBJ1-1,.,TRBV29-1,12,CSVEDQREEAFF
.,TRBJ1-6,.,TRBV3-1/TRBV3-2,15,CASSPVSSYNSPLHF
.,TRBJ1-1,.,TRBV6-5,14,CASIDISWNTEAFF
few,TRBJ1-2,TRBD1,TRBV19,13,CASSFGTGYGYTF
many,TRBJ2-5,.,TRBV3-1/TRBV3-2,17,CASSQDSGLGAGETQYF
.,TRBJ2-3,TRBD2,TRBV7-2,16,CASSLFPSGSKDTQYF
.,TRBJ1-4,.,TRBV5-1,14,CASRPSGANEKLFF
.,TRBJ1-2,.,TRBV5-1,14,CASSNTDTPWGYTF
.,TRBJ1-4,TRBD1,TRBV7-9,14,CASSPGTGREKLFF
.,TRBJ2-1,TRBD1,TRBV5-1,14,CASSLRTGGNEQFF
.,TRBJ1-2,TRBD1,TRBV2,15,CASSALGQGNYGYTF
.,TRBJ2-5,TRBD2,TRBV19,11,CASTGGETQYF
.,TRBJ1-6,.,TRBV5-1,17,CASSRRWEMAQNSPLHF
.,TRBJ2-7,TRBD1,TRBV6-6,15,CASSKRQGSSYEQYF
.,TRBJ2-1,TRBD1,TRBV24-1,15,CATSDLGTGFYEQFF
.,TRBJ1-2,.,TRBV19,14,CASSMAGMMGGYTF
.,TRBJ1-4,TRBD1,TRBV28,16,CASSYPGGSTNEKLFF
.,TRBJ2-3,.,TRBV20-1,11,CSPRAPYTQYF
.,TRBJ1-3,.,TRBV7-6,16,CASSSLLASSGNTIYF
.,TRBJ1-5,.,TRBV27,16,CASTARRGTTNQPQHF
.,TRBJ1-1,TRBD1,TRBV7-6,15,CASSVQGALNTEAFF
.,TRBJ2-1,.,TRBV12-5,17,CASGLVRAASSYNEQFF
.,TRBJ1-5,.,TRBV21-1,19,CASSKVEGRVEYSNQPQHF
.,TRBJ1-1,.,TRBV6-5,13,CASRRERNTEAFF
.,TRBJ1-2,.,TRBV19,14,CASSIARGSHGYTF
.,TRBJ1-2,.,TRBV29-1,12,CSVEGLSYGYTF
.,TRBJ2-1,TRBD1,TRBV5-1,16,CASSLISMGQNNEQFF
.,TRBJ1-2,.,TRBV7-9,14,CASSFGGRDYGYTF
few,TRBJ1-1,.,TRBV2,13,CASSWTENTEAFF
.,TRBJ2-3,TRBD2,TRBV3-1/TRBV3-2,16,CASSQIGGISTDTQYF
.,TRBJ1-5,TRBD1,TRBV6-5,15,CASSRDRSSNQPQHF
.,TRBJ1-6,.,TRBV6-2/TRBV6-3,16,CASSYDLRQGLAPLHF
.,TRBJ2-3,.,TRBV7-2,13,CASSFLGADTQYF
.,TRBJ2-5,TRBD2,TRBV2,15,CASRPRTSGGETQYF
.,TRBJ1-6,TRBD1,TRBV7-2,14,CASSIDRGMSPLHF
.,TRBJ2-7,TRBD1,TRBV6-2/TRBV6-3,15,CASSPGQGLSYEQYF
.,TRBJ2-3,.,TRBV9,17,CASSPWSSLRSTDTQYF
.,TRBJ1-2,.,TRBV12-5,13,CASGFAGNYGYTF